This is a list of T cell receptor beta chains from one sample in a study of blood T cell repertoires in COVID-19. TCRdb's table, derived via immunoSEQ multiplex PCR, lists solely in-frame clones and lacks some. The data show 350,000 to 400,000 clones, roughly 90% seen once. The sample was peripheral blood. These receptors were obtained from a woman aged 60-75 years with COVID-19, enrolled during active disease. Both conserved end residues are trimmed from each CDR3. D genes are given only for firm matches.

v_gene: TRBV5-8; j_gene: TRBJ2-1; d_gene: TRBD2; CDR3aa: ASSPWTSGGAVSYNEQF
v_gene: TRBV5-4; j_gene: TRBJ2-3; d_gene: NA; CDR3aa: ASSLGGRVGTDTQY
v_gene: TRBV4-3; j_gene: TRBJ1-2; d_gene: NA; CDR3aa: ASSQTRTASYGYT
v_gene: TRBV7-9; j_gene: TRBJ2-3; d_gene: TRBD2; CDR3aa: ASSRRTSGGATDTQY
v_gene: TRBV5-5; j_gene: TRBJ1-2; d_gene: TRBD1; CDR3aa: ASSGAGTVNYGYT
v_gene: TRBV18; j_gene: TRBJ1-3; d_gene: NA; CDR3aa: ASSSAGGTASGNTIY
v_gene: TRBV7-9; j_gene: TRBJ1-2; d_gene: NA; CDR3aa: ASSWGRMNTGYT
v_gene: TRBV7-2; j_gene: TRBJ2-3; d_gene: TRBD2; CDR3aa: ASSSYIAGGLDTQY
v_gene: TRBV6-2/TRBV6-3; j_gene: TRBJ2-3; d_gene: NA; CDR3aa: ASSSGTSTDTQY
v_gene: TRBV3-1/TRBV3-2; j_gene: TRBJ1-2; d_gene: NA; CDR3aa: ASSLAAGDGYT
v_gene: TRBV3-1/TRBV3-2; j_gene: TRBJ2-3; d_gene: NA; CDR3aa: ASSQVGPWTDTQY
v_gene: TRBV6-1; j_gene: TRBJ2-7; d_gene: TRBD1; CDR3aa: ASSEATGGLRNEQY
v_gene: TRBV6-5; j_gene: TRBJ2-2; d_gene: NA; CDR3aa: ASSRDRAVPGELF
v_gene: TRBV5-1; j_gene: TRBJ2-7; d_gene: NA; CDR3aa: ASSLDRVYEQY
v_gene: TRBV11-1; j_gene: TRBJ2-6; d_gene: TRBD1; CDR3aa: ASSRTGSGANVLT
v_gene: TRBV7-2; j_gene: TRBJ2-7; d_gene: NA; CDR3aa: ASSLGGLYEQY
v_gene: TRBV10-3; j_gene: TRBJ1-4; d_gene: NA; CDR3aa: ATREGGPNEKLF
v_gene: TRBV7-8; j_gene: TRBJ1-2; d_gene: NA; CDR3aa: ASSRELNYGYT
v_gene: TRBV6-1; j_gene: TRBJ1-1; d_gene: TRBD1; CDR3aa: ASSEQGVGTEAF
v_gene: TRBV11-2; j_gene: TRBJ1-2; d_gene: NA; CDR3aa: ASSFSPTDDYGYT
v_gene: TRBV2; j_gene: TRBJ2-5; d_gene: TRBD1; CDR3aa: ASSVGQEETQY
v_gene: TRBV30; j_gene: TRBJ2-1; d_gene: TRBD2; CDR3aa: ASTILAGGLNEQF
v_gene: TRBV18; j_gene: TRBJ2-2; d_gene: NA; CDR3aa: ASSRTHEETGELF
v_gene: TRBV30; j_gene: TRBJ1-5; d_gene: NA; CDR3aa: AWSGQMNSNQPQH
v_gene: TRBV5-4; j_gene: TRBJ1-1; d_gene: NA; CDR3aa: ASSTGGLETEAF
v_gene: TRBV10-3; j_gene: TRBJ1-1; d_gene: NA; CDR3aa: AISPSLSEAF
v_gene: TRBV9; j_gene: TRBJ2-3; d_gene: TRBD1; CDR3aa: ASSLRTGGMDTQY
v_gene: TRBV5-8; j_gene: TRBJ2-7; d_gene: NA; CDR3aa: ASSWPGVGRQY
v_gene: TRBV5-8; j_gene: TRBJ1-4; d_gene: NA; CDR3aa: ASSVLPGLTATNEKLF
v_gene: TRBV19; j_gene: TRBJ1-2; d_gene: TRBD1; CDR3aa: ASKMRSLVGTGDGYT
v_gene: TRBV29-1; j_gene: TRBJ2-2; d_gene: NA; CDR3aa: SVVLSGNANTGELF
v_gene: TRBV15; j_gene: TRBJ1-2; d_gene: NA; CDR3aa: ATSLPTYGYT
v_gene: TRBV2; j_gene: TRBJ2-1; d_gene: TRBD1; CDR3aa: ASRPRTGPGVNEQF
v_gene: TRBV6-5; j_gene: TRBJ2-1; d_gene: TRBD2; CDR3aa: ASSLLAGAYNEQF
v_gene: TRBV7-3; j_gene: TRBJ2-5; d_gene: TRBD2; CDR3aa: ASSFSGGAGTQY
v_gene: TRBV4-1; j_gene: TRBJ1-1; d_gene: NA; CDR3aa: ASSQDSGVRTEAF
v_gene: TRBV11-3; j_gene: TRBJ1-1; d_gene: NA; CDR3aa: ASSLGGTLNTEAF
v_gene: TRBV30; j_gene: TRBJ1-3; d_gene: NA; CDR3aa: AWNRRQAGNTIY
v_gene: TRBV6-6; j_gene: TRBJ2-1; d_gene: NA; CDR3aa: ASSSWSGHYNEQF
v_gene: TRBV19; j_gene: TRBJ1-2; d_gene: TRBD1; CDR3aa: ASSAGTAWTPGYT
v_gene: TRBV5-5; j_gene: TRBJ1-1; d_gene: NA; CDR3aa: ASSLYDFVGNTEAF
v_gene: TRBV18; j_gene: TRBJ2-7; d_gene: NA; CDR3aa: ASSPPSSRTEYEQY
v_gene: TRBV6-2/TRBV6-3; j_gene: TRBJ2-7; d_gene: TRBD1; CDR3aa: ASTPEDRYEQY
v_gene: TRBV5-1; j_gene: TRBJ2-5; d_gene: NA; CDR3aa: ASSSTPDQETQY
v_gene: TRBV7-7; j_gene: TRBJ2-1; d_gene: TRBD2; CDR3aa: ASSPARGLAGGPEQF
v_gene: TRBV5-1; j_gene: TRBJ1-1; d_gene: NA; CDR3aa: ASSETGTTEAF
v_gene: TRBV6-4; j_gene: TRBJ1-1; d_gene: NA; CDR3aa: ASSEGEDTEAF
v_gene: TRBV6-6; j_gene: TRBJ1-4; d_gene: TRBD1; CDR3aa: ASSYQAGGYGEKLF
v_gene: TRBV15; j_gene: TRBJ1-2; d_gene: NA; CDR3aa: ATSRDRGNYGYT
v_gene: TRBV24-1; j_gene: TRBJ1-5; d_gene: TRBD1; CDR3aa: AILGTGGLNQPQH
v_gene: TRBV11-2; j_gene: TRBJ1-2; d_gene: NA; CDR3aa: ASSLDRQGYGYT
v_gene: TRBV5-5; j_gene: TRBJ2-7; d_gene: NA; CDR3aa: ASSLFDSFREQY
v_gene: TRBV5-6; j_gene: TRBJ2-7; d_gene: TRBD2; CDR3aa: ASSSGRANRYEQY